These 12 T cell receptor beta chains were sequenced from one sample in a study of T-cell memory formation after mild COVID-19. TCRdb passed the 5' RACE reads through MiXCR, listing each CDR3 protein once. This sample yields about 160,000 distinct CDR3 sequences, of which 25% to 40% are seen a single time; approximately 12% belongs to the top ten. Sample: PBMCs or a T cell subset sorted from them (not recorded which). The receptors stem from an adult woman who had mild COVID-19 (a few samples of this study predate the infection). Cell type and time point are not known.

This clonotype was counted between two and nine times. The V and J genes are TRBV14 and TRBJ2-5; 9 positions agree with TRBD2. After removal of 4 bases from V and 4 bases from J, the junction contained 13 bases not matched to a gene. Per germline, CDR1 SGHDN and CDR2 FVKESK. The CDR3 totals 17 residues. CDR3 sequence: CASSRGPGGGASETQYF. DNA of the CDR3: TGTGCCAGCAGCCGGGGACCAGGCGGGGGGGCCTCAGAGACCCAGTACTTC.

This clonotype showed up just a few times. The chain recombines TRBV20-1 with TRBJ1-1, with 8 bases aligning to TRBD1. Trimming removed 0 bases from V and 10 bases from J; junction bases left unmatched: 13. CDR1 and CDR2 (germline): DFQATT, SNEGSKA (reference sequence). The CDR3 is made up of 15 amino acids. CDR3 bases: TGCAGTGCTAGAGATGGGTCTTCCGGGACAGGAGTAGCTTTCTTT. Protein: CSARDGSSGTGVAFF.

In its sample, this clonotype was seen a few times. The chain couples TRBV5-6 to TRBJ2-7, with TRBD2 as a possible D gene (6 bases). This CDR3 region has 14 residues. The germline CDR1 and CDR2 sequences are SGHDT and YYEEEE. V gave up 3 bases and J gave up 0 bases, with 10 bases separating them. The CDR3 nucleotides are TGTGCCAGCAGCTCAGGAGGGTCCTCCTACGAGCAGTACTTC. It yields the protein CASSSGGSSYEQYF.

The rearrangement links TRBV29-1 to TRBJ1-2; 7 bases map to TRBD1. The CDR3 loop spans 15 amino acids. J lost 4 bases, V lost 0 bases, and 8 bases had no gene match. Germline CDR1 and CDR2: SQVTM and ANQGSEA. The CDR3 DNA reads as TGCAGCGTTGAAGATCGACAGGGTACGGGCTATGGCTACACCTTC. As protein: CSVEDRQGTGYGYTF.

In nucleotides, the CDR3 is TGCGCCACCTCTAGCGGGATAGCTGGCTACGAGCAGTACTTC. Its protein is CATSSGIAGYEQYF. The J gene is TRBJ2-7, the V gene TRBV5-1; 9 bases match TRBD2. The ends lost 9 bases at V and 3 bases at J; junction bases unmatched: 10. This CDR3 is 14 amino acids long. CDR1 is SGHRS, CDR2 YFSETQ, per germline.

V is TRBV7-2 and J is TRBJ2-7, with D hard to call. Trimming left V 1 base short and J 6 bases short, with 4 bases between. The CDR3 totals 11 residues. Per germline, CDR1 SGHTA and CDR2 FQGNSA. CDR3 residues: CASSLVSEQYF. The CDR3 DNA reads as TGTGCCAGCAGCTTAGTTTCCGAGCAGTACTTC. Full variable domain (remainder filled in from reference TRBV7-2 and TRBJ2-7): GAGVSQSPSNKVTEKGKDVELRCDPISGHTALYWYRQSLGQGLEFLIYFQGNSAPDKSGLPSDRFSAERTGGSVSTLTIQRTQQEDSAVYLCASSLVSEQYFGPGTRLTVT.

The rearrangement uses TRBV12-5 and TRBJ2-2, with D unresolved. Germline-derived CDR1 and CDR2 are LGHNT and FRNRAP. Trimming shortened V by 1 base and J by 2 bases, and 11 bases separated the two germline ends. There are 16 residues in the CDR3. The CDR3 nucleotides are TGTGCTAGTGGTTTGGGAACCGGTGTCAACACCGGGGAGCTGTTTTTT. Protein product: CASGLGTGVNTGELFF.

The chain is built from TRBV6-5 and TRBJ2-7; TRBD2 is a possible D gene (6 bases). Germline CDR1 is MNHEY and CDR2 is SVGAGI. The V gene lost 0 bases and the J gene lost 0 bases, with 12 bases spanning the gap. The CDR3 consists of 16 residues. The CDR3, as DNA: TGTGCCAGCAGTTACTCGAGGCTAGCGTACTCCTACGAGCAGTACTTC. Protein: CASSYSRLAYSYEQYF.

This CDR3 reads CASSLGQGTGELFF. The CDR3 DNA reads TGTGCCAGCAGCTTAGGGCAGGGGACCGGGGAGCTGTTTTTT. The V gene is TRBV7-2, the J gene TRBJ2-2; a weak D match, TRBD1 (6 bases). Germline values: CDR1 SGHTA, CDR2 FQGNSA. V was clipped by 1 base and J by 5 bases, with 8 bases between them. The CDR3 is made up of 14 amino acids.

This clonotype appeared a few times. The gene calls are TRBV6-6 and TRBJ2-3; no firm D call. Germline V gene sequence: CDR1 MNHNY, CDR2 SVGAGI (reference sequence). The CDR3 consists of 14 residues. The V and J ends lost 6 bases and 1 base respectively, with 11 bases between them. The CDR3 is CASSPDGGTDTQYF. As DNA, the CDR3 is TGTGCCAGCAGCCCGGATGGGGGCACAGATACGCAGTATTTT.

The chain combines TRBV4-2 with TRBJ2-7; D ambiguous. The CDR3 runs to 15 residues. The V end lost 0 bases, the J end lost 2 bases, and 11 bases lay between the germline ends. Germline V gene lookup returns CDR1 LGHNA and CDR2 YNFKEQ. The CDR3 here is CASSQDIGFPYEQYF. CDR3 coding DNA: TGTGCCAGCAGCCAAGATATCGGCTTTCCCTACGAGCAGTACTTC.

The V and J genes are TRBV29-1 and TRBJ2-3; D may be TRBD2 (5 bases). Trimming removed 4 bases from V and 2 bases from J, with 13 bases in between. The CDR3 contains 14 residues. In germline, CDR1 is SQVTM, CDR2 ANQGSEA. This CDR3 is CSVAAGQLTDTQYF. The DNA for the CDR3 is TGCAGCGTTGCGGCGGGCCAGCTCACAGATACGCAGTATTTT.